Listed here is a single TCR beta chain. The sample holds many counts of this clonotype. The specificity of this receptor is unknown. Per-base qualities were not stored, and no clone one base away is much larger. Library prep was done by 5' RACE. For sequencing, an Illumina HiSeq 2500 was employed. A second roughly 6 to 12 cycle PCR used a sample-barcoded 5' primer and a J-beta primer mix. A unique molecular identifier was introduced onto each TCR beta cDNA molecule by a template-switch 5' adaptor carrying 12 random nucleotides. Each sample yielded at least 2.5 million CDR3-containing paired-end reads. First-strand cDNA was synthesized from all RNA with the Mint cDNA synthesis kit, primed by a TRBC-specific oligonucleotide. Following uracil-DNA glycosylase treatment, all cDNA underwent a first 18-cycle PCR with the universal primers M1SS and BC2_uni_R. In the paper's pipeline: For normalization, 1 million high-quality reads, each with a distinct molecular identifier, were randomly selected from each sample. Instead of being binned into consensus sequences, reads with shared molecular identifiers were discarded. MiTCR, with a Q25 quality threshold and the strictest error-elimination algorithm, was used for CDR3 identification, clonotype clustering and error correction. Lower-bound total TCR beta diversity was estimated with a nonparametric unseen species model using Euler transformation. TCRdb trimmed public reads at Q25 via fastp, called clones via MiXCR and kept in-frame beta chains. Rows with one shared CDR3 protein collapse into an entry with the most common genes and DNA. The V and J calls were not made by the authors but by TCRdb's processing. The sample profile shows roughly 680,000 distinct CDR3 sequences; 40% to 65% of them were found once. The biggest ten clones account for 13% of the sample.

Systemically healthy Caucasian individuals from Russia, approximately 39 in total and aged roughly 6 to 95 years, were included as donors. Each donor gave ten milliliters of peripheral blood, drawn into EDTA-treated Vacutainer tubes. Ficoll-Paque density-gradient centrifugation was used to isolate PBMCs, with at least 6.5 million per sample. Trizol reagent was used to extract total RNA from PBMCs, with at least 6 micrograms per sample. For every donor, flow cytometry on a PBMC aliquot measured the percentage of naive CD45RAhigh/CD27high T cells. This sample was included in a study of blood T cells in healthy people across ages (dated by TCRdb to the mid-2010s). With respect to the entire study: In model experiments, template switching captured roughly one uniquely barcoded TCR beta cDNA molecule for every two T cells. To avoid experimental bias, donors of different ages were spread randomly across the sequencing lanes. For two donors (one aged 18 to 30 and one aged 80 or older), the study analyzed two additional independent replicas of 1 million unique cDNA reads from the same blood draw. The study measured age-related changes in TCR beta repertoire diversity using deep sequencing normalized with unique cDNA molecular identifiers. The donors were split into four age groups: young (average 16 years), middle-aged (nearly 40), aged (around 67) and long-lived (about 82). The paper as a whole reports these results and caveats: The long-lived group showed more naive CD4+ T cells, fewer expanded clones and increased TCR diversity than the aged group, suggesting age selection. A strong correlation was found between observed TCR beta diversity and the percentage of naive T cells measured by flow cytometry. Estimates of total diversity based on one million sequenced T cells were regarded as lower bounds and as underestimates. Conclusive comparison of naive and antigen-experienced compartments was prevented by the profiling of bulk unsorted PBMCs. Donor CMV infection status was unknown, potentially confounding age-related changes in expanded clonotypes. Observed TCR beta diversity per million T cells fell roughly linearly with age, and a significant reduction was already apparent by age about 43.

The germline ends are 13 bases apart after V is trimmed by 1 base and J by 0 bases. Its CDR3 holds 18 amino acids, cysteine through phenylalanine. The DNA shown is the 54-base CDR3, in frame from base 1. The TCR was taken from a woman older than 75 in good health. Sequencing was performed on blood. The chain joins TRBV12-3 or TRBV12-4 to TRBJ2-6; the D gene is possibly TRBD2, with 5 bases matching. The CDR3 region has the sequence CASSLGGWHYSGANVLTF. In nucleotide form, the sequence is TGTGCCAGCAGTTTAGGAGGGTGGCACTACTCTGGGGCCAACGTCCTGACTTTC.